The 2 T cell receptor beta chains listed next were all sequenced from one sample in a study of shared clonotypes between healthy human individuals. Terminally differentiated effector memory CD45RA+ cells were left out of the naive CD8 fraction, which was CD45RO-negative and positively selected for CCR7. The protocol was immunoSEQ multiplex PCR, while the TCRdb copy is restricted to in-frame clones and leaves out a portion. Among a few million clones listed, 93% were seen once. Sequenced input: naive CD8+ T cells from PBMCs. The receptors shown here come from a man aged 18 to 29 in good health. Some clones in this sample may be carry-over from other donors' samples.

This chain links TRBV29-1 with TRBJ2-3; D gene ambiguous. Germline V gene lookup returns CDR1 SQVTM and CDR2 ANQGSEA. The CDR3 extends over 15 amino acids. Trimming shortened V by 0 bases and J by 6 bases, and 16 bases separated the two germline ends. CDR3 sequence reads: CSVEDRIQSLDTQYF. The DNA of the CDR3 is TGCAGCGTTGAAGATCGGATACAAAGCTTGGATACGCAGTATTTT.

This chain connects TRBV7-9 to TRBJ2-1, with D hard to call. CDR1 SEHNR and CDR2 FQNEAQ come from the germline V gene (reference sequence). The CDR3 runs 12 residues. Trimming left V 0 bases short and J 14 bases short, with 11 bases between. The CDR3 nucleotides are TGTGCCAGCAGCTTAGCGATGTACTCGGAGTTCTTC. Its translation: CASSLAMYSEFF.